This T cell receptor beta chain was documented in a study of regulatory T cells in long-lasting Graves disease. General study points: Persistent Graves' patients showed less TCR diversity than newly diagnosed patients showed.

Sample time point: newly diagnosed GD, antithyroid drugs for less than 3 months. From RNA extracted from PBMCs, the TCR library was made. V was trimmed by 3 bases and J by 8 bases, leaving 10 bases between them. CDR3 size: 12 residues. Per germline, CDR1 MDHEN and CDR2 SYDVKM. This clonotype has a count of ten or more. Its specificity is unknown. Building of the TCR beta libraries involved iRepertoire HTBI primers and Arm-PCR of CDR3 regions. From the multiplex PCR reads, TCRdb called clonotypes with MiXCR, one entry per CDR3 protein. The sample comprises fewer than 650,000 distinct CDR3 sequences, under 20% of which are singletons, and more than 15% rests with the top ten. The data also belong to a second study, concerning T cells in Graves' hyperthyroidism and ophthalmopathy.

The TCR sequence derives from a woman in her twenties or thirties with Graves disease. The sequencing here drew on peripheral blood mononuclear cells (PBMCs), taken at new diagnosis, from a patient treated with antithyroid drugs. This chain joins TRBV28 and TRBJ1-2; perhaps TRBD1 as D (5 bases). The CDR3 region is CASSLGLGGYTF. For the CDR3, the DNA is TGTGCCAGCAGTTTGGGACTTGGGGGCTACACCTTC.